This section outlines one TCR beta chain sequence together with its context. These data originate in a study of cytomegalovirus exposure and HLA in healthy donors. It was with 60 Vbeta and 13 Jbeta primers that the PCR ran. TCRdb's copy holds only in-frame clones and misses some; the assay was immunoSEQ multiplex PCR. The sample includes around 190,000 clones. This CDR3 has 13 residues. Trimming removed 4 bases at V and 2 bases at J, with 7 bases between. Germline-derived CDR1 and CDR2 are SGDLS and YYNGEE. The sample taken for sequencing was PBMCs. The TCR sequence derives from a woman in her 30s in good health and CMV-seropositive. This sequence joins TRBV9 and TRBJ1-3; D is possibly TRBD1 (5 bases). The CDR3 sequence is CASSRGTGNTIYF. The CDR3 region has the DNA TGTGCCAGCAGCCGGGGGACTGGAAACACCATATATTTT.